This T cell receptor (beta chain) was sequenced during a study of Ad26.COV2.S vaccination and SARS-CoV-2 variants. Study information: Intramuscular Ad26.COV2.S doses were given once or twice, 56 days apart.

The treatment was: 19 received Ad26.COV2.S at low or high dose, single or two shots; a few received placebo; per-sample allocation not given. The samples were gathered on day 63 after the first injection of vaccine or placebo. Built on an Ad26 vector, the vaccine expressed Wuhan-strain SARS-CoV-2 spike. Germline V CDR1 and CDR2: MDHEN, SYDVKM. The V and J ends lost 6 bases and 0 bases respectively, with 8 bases between them. This CDR3 has 14 amino acids. The table came from immunoSEQ multiplex PCR; TCRdb's copy has only in-frame clones and leaves some out. The sample has 300,000 to 350,000 clones; around 85% are singletons.

Sequencing was performed on peripheral blood, taken in a trial of Ad26.COV2.S vaccine versus placebo. The clonotype was recovered from a person aged 18 to 65 who received the Ad26.COV2.S COVID-19 vaccine or a placebo. J is TRBJ1-4 and V is TRBV28, with D unresolved. CDR3 nucleotides: TGTGCCAGCAGATACAGTACAACTAATGAAAAACTGTTTTTT. Its translation: CASRYSTTNEKLFF.